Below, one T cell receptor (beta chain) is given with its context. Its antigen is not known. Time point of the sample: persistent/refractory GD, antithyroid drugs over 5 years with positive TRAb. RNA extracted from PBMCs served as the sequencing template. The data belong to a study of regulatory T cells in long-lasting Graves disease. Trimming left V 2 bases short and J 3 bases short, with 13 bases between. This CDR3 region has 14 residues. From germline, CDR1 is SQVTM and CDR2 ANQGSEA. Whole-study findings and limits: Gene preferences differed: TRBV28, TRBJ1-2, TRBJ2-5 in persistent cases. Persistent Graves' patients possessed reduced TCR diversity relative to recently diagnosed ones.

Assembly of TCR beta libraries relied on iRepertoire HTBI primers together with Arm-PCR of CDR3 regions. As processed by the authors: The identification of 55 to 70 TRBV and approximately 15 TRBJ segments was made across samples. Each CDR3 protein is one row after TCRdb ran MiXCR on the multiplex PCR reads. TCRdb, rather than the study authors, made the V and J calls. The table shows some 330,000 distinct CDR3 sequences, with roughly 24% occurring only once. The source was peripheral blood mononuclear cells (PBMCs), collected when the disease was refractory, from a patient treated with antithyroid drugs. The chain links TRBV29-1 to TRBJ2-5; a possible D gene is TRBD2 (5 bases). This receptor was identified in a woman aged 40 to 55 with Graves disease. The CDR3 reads CSVERGSKEETQYF. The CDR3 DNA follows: TGCAGCGTTGAAAGAGGGAGTAAGGAAGAGACCCAGTACTTC.